Listed below are T cell receptor beta chains from one sample, sequenced in a study of radiation and T cells in renal cell carcinoma. The data were produced by immunoSEQ multiplex PCR, yet TCRdb's version contains in-frame clones alone and is incomplete. Here the sample spans approximately 140,000 clones, over 80% being singletons. Sequenced material: blood, taken from a patient whose treatment included radiotherapy and nephrectomy. The receptors were gathered from a woman in her fifties or sixties with renal cell carcinoma. The CDR3 runs from the conserved cysteine through the conserved F or W. D genes are given only for firm matches. Clone sizes are given selectively: once, few, many, or a class where the clone is expanded.

D gene: .; J gene: TRBJ1-2; clone size: medium-sized; V gene: TRBV5-6; CDR3 DNA: TGTGCCAGCAGCCCGGTTCCCTGGTTCTTAGGTGGCTACACCTTC; CDR3 protein: CASSPVPWFLGGYTF
D gene: .; J gene: TRBJ1-4; clone size: .; V gene: TRBV7-2; CDR3 DNA: TGTGCCAGCAGCCCCTTTCCGGAAAAACTGTTTTTT; CDR3 protein: CASSPFPEKLFF
D gene: TRBD1; J gene: TRBJ2-5; clone size: .; V gene: TRBV19; CDR3 DNA: TGTGCCAGTAGGCCGACAGGGCTTTCGGAGACCCAGTACTTC; CDR3 protein: CASRPTGLSETQYF
D gene: TRBD2; J gene: TRBJ2-1; clone size: .; V gene: TRBV5-6; CDR3 DNA: TGTGCCAGCAGCCCCGGGACTAGGGAGTTCTTC; CDR3 protein: CASSPGTREFF
D gene: .; J gene: TRBJ2-3; clone size: .; V gene: TRBV2; CDR3 DNA: TGTGCCAGCAGGCGGACCACAGATACGCAGTATTTT; CDR3 protein: CASRRTTDTQYF
D gene: .; J gene: TRBJ2-2; clone size: .; V gene: TRBV6-5; CDR3 DNA: TGTGCCAGCAGTTACAGTTTCCAGGGGAGAACCGGGGAGCTGTTTTTT; CDR3 protein: CASSYSFQGRTGELFF
D gene: .; J gene: TRBJ2-5; clone size: .; V gene: TRBV4-3; CDR3 DNA: TGCGCCAGCAGCTTACACTATTCGGGAACACAAGAGACCCAGTACTTC; CDR3 protein: CASSLHYSGTQETQYF
D gene: TRBD2; J gene: TRBJ2-5; clone size: .; V gene: TRBV5-4; CDR3 DNA: TGTGCCAGCAGCTTGCGACTAGCGGGGGGCCAAGAGACCCAGTACTTC; CDR3 protein: CASSLRLAGGQETQYF
D gene: .; J gene: TRBJ1-2; clone size: .; V gene: TRBV9; CDR3 DNA: TGTGCCAGCAGCCCTACCGGGGTAAGGCCGCCTAACTATGGCTACACCTTC; CDR3 protein: CASSPTGVRPPNYGYTF
D gene: .; J gene: TRBJ2-3; clone size: .; V gene: TRBV19; CDR3 DNA: TGTGCCAGTACCTCAAAGGGCCCAGATACGCAGTATTTT; CDR3 protein: CASTSKGPDTQYF
D gene: TRBD1; J gene: TRBJ1-1; clone size: .; V gene: TRBV27; CDR3 DNA: TGTGCCAGCAGTCCGACAGGGATGAACACTGAAGCTTTCTTT; CDR3 protein: CASSPTGMNTEAFF
D gene: .; J gene: TRBJ2-1; clone size: .; V gene: TRBV28; CDR3 DNA: TGTGCCAGCGGCGATTCCGTTGGATCATACAATGAGCAGTTCTTC; CDR3 protein: CASGDSVGSYNEQFF
D gene: .; J gene: TRBJ2-3; clone size: .; V gene: TRBV18; CDR3 DNA: TGTGCCAGCTCACAGGACGTAGGAGTTCAGGCAGATACGCAGTATTTT; CDR3 protein: CASSQDVGVQADTQYF
D gene: TRBD1; J gene: TRBJ2-7; clone size: .; V gene: TRBV7-9; CDR3 DNA: TGTGCCAGCAGCCTCGGGACAGGCGTTACCTACGAGCAGTACTTC; CDR3 protein: CASSLGTGVTYEQYF
D gene: .; J gene: TRBJ1-6; clone size: .; V gene: TRBV30; CDR3 DNA: TGTGCCTGGAGTGTAGGGCAGGGGAGAAATTCACCCCTCCACTTT; CDR3 protein: CAWSVGQGRNSPLHF
D gene: TRBD2; J gene: TRBJ2-1; clone size: .; V gene: TRBV18; CDR3 DNA: TGTGCCAGCTCACCAGCAAGCGGGGTGGGGAACAATGAGCAGTTCTTC; CDR3 protein: CASSPASGVGNNEQFF
D gene: TRBD2; J gene: TRBJ2-7; clone size: .; V gene: TRBV7-8; CDR3 DNA: TGTGCCAGCAGCCGCCGGACTAGCGGATTTTCCTACGAGCAGTACTTC; CDR3 protein: CASSRRTSGFSYEQYF
D gene: .; J gene: TRBJ1-1; clone size: .; V gene: TRBV29-1; CDR3 DNA: TGCAGCGCCTGGTGGGGGGGTCGTAGTTCTGAAGCTTTCTTT; CDR3 protein: CSAWWGGRSSEAFF
D gene: .; J gene: TRBJ1-5; clone size: .; V gene: TRBV9; CDR3 DNA: TGTGCCAGCCGACGGAACAATCAGCCCCAGCATTTT; CDR3 protein: CASRRNNQPQHF
D gene: .; J gene: TRBJ2-2; clone size: .; V gene: TRBV10-3; CDR3 DNA: TGTGCCATCAGGGAGGGGGAGACCGGGGAGCTGTTTTTT; CDR3 protein: CAIREGETGELFF
D gene: .; J gene: TRBJ1-2; clone size: .; V gene: TRBV20-1; CDR3 DNA: TGCAGAGACGGAACTAACTATGGCTACACCTTC; CDR3 protein: CRDGTNYGYTF
D gene: .; J gene: TRBJ2-5; clone size: .; V gene: TRBV29-1; CDR3 DNA: TGCAGTGAACTGGGCGGAAACCAAGAGACCCAGTACTTC; CDR3 protein: CSELGGNQETQYF